One and the same sample provided the 5 T cell receptor beta chains below, sequenced in a study of Ad26.COV2.S vaccination and SARS-CoV-2 variants. Measured with immunoSEQ multiplex PCR; TCRdb has only the in-frame clones, and not every one. The top ten clones hold around 4% of a sample with about 350,000 clones, about 91% of them seen once. Material: peripheral blood, obtained after recovery from COVID-19. These receptors were obtained from a human donor who had recovered from COVID-19.

The table lists this clone with a count of one. The rearrangement joins TRBV12-5 to TRBJ2-2; D remains ambiguous. CDR1 and CDR2 from the germline V gene are LGHNT and FRNRAP. V was pared by 2 bases and J by 0 bases, with 4 bases between. The length of the CDR3 is 14 residues. The CDR3 here is CASGLIPNTGELFF. The DNA for the CDR3 is TGTGCTAGTGGTTTGATTCCGAACACCGGGGAGCTGTTTTTT.

The chain is built from TRBV5-5 and TRBJ1-2; 7 bases map to TRBD1. The ends lost 4 bases at V and 3 bases at J; junction bases unmatched: 6. This CDR3 spans 14 amino acids. CDR1 is SGHKS, CDR2 YYEKEE, per germline (reference sequence). The CDR3 bases are TGTGCCAGCAGCGTGACAGGGTGGGACTATGGCTACACCTTC. This gives the protein CASSVTGWDYGYTF.

The chain has TRBV24-1 and TRBJ1-4; D gene unclear. CDR3 size: 13 residues. Per germline, CDR1 KGHDR and CDR2 SFDVKD. Trimming removed 6 bases at V and 8 bases at J, with 12 bases between. CDR3 protein: CATSPLRVEKLFF. DNA of the CDR3: TGTGCCACCAGTCCGCTACGAGTCGAAAAACTGTTTTTT.

This chain joins TRBV6-1 and TRBJ2-4; D gene unclear. V lost 2 bases to trimming and J lost 0 bases, with 8 bases between them. This CDR3 comprises 15 residues. Germline CDR1 reads MNHNS; CDR2 reads SASEGT. CDR3 coding DNA: TGTGCCAGCAGTGAATTAGGGTTAGCCAAAAACATTCAGTACTTC. It is translated as CASSELGLAKNIQYF.

The J gene is TRBJ1-1, the V gene TRBV29-1, with 10 bases identical to TRBD1. With 5 bases clipped from V and 4 bases from J, the junction kept 4 bases outside the gene matches. The CDR3 runs 13 residues. Germline V gene data show CDR1 as SQVTM and CDR2 as ANQGSEA. In DNA, the CDR3 is TGCAGCGTTCACCGGACAGGGGGCACTGAAGCTTTCTTT. Translation: CSVHRTGGTEAFF.